This TCR beta chain was identified during a study of T cell responses to AZD1222 COVID-19 vaccine. Here immunoSEQ multiplex PCR was the method, and the copy in TCRdb shows in-frame clones only, minus some. The data show about 180,000 clones, with about 93% seen just once and around 0.96% held by the top ten. In regard to this clone: Its antigen is currently unknown.

CDR3 length: 16 residues. Germline CDR1 and CDR2: ENHRY and SYGVKD. V was cut by 3 bases and J by 0 bases, with 12 bases left in between. Findings and caveats of the study: Regions 160-218 and 743-854 held dominance among vaccine-associated CD4 TCRs, which spanned spike. Repertoire collection took place solely once the T cell response had peaked. Clonal diversity was possibly underestimated, and the donors were mostly white British, with more females.

The sequencing here drew on peripheral blood, taken 28 days after the second dose of the MenACWY control vaccine. J is TRBJ2-1 and V is TRBV10-3; tentative D call: TRBD2 (6 bases). This TCR derives from an adult who received the MenACWY meningococcal vaccine as a control. The CDR3 protein is CAISEMSGYSYNEQFF. The CDR3 DNA is TGTGCCATCAGTGAAATGAGCGGGTACTCCTACAATGAGCAGTTCTTC.